This TCR beta chain was retrieved from a study of T cell responses to AZD1222 COVID-19 vaccine. The germline V gene encodes CDR1 GTSNPN and CDR2 SVGIG (reference sequence). V lost 1 base to trimming and J lost 2 bases; unmatched junction nucleotides: 3. This CDR3 has 14 residues. Some clones are missing from TCRdb's copy, which holds only in-frame ones; the method was immunoSEQ multiplex PCR. The table shows around 88,000 clones, with 86% occurring only once. This clone was observed many times. Its target is not known. Study-level findings and limits: Increased Spike-specific TCR breadth and depth were observed after two AZD1222 doses. Unmutated variant regions are reportedly the target of nearly half of TCRs that are spike-specific. Spike-spanning, vaccine-associated CD4 TCRs were dominant at 160-218 and 743-854.

Material: peripheral blood, obtained on day 0 of AZD1222 vaccination. The sequence was collected from an adult in good health. The chain combines TRBV30 with TRBJ1-1; TRBD1 agrees at 8 bases. CDR3 region: CAWSAGGPNTEAFF. CDR3 sequence (DNA): TGTGCCTGGAGTGCAGGGGGCCCTAACACTGAAGCTTTCTTT.